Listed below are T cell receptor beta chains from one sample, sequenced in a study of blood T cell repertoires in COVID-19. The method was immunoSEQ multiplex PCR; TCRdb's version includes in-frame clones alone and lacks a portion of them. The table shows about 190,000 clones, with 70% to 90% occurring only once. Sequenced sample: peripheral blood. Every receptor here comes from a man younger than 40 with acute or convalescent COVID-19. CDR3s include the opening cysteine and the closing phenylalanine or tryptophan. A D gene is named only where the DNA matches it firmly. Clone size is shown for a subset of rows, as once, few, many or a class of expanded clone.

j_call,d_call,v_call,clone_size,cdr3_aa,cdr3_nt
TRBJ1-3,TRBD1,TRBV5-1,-,CASSLTGDPGNTIYF,TGCGCCAGCAGCTTAACAGGGGACCCTGGAAACACCATATATTTT
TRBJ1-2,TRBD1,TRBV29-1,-,CSAYFNRGGYTF,TGCAGCGCCTATTTCAACAGGGGTGGCTACACCTTC
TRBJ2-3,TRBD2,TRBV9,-,CASSARGLASQSSTDTQYF,TGTGCCAGCAGCGCTCGGGGACTAGCATCGCAATCCAGCACAGATACGCAGTATTTT
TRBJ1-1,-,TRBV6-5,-,CASSSQVSNTEAFF,TGTGCCAGCAGTTCTCAGGTCTCGAACACTGAAGCTTTCTTT
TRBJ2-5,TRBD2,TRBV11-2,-,CASGLAVEETQYF,TGTGCCAGCGGACTAGCGGTGGAAGAGACCCAGTACTTC
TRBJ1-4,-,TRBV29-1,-,CSVYIDATNEKLFF,TGCAGCGTTTACATCGATGCAACTAATGAAAAACTGTTTTTT
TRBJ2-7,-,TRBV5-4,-,CASSLRFTVSEQYF,TGTGCCAGCAGCTTGAGATTTACGGTGTCCGAGCAGTACTTC
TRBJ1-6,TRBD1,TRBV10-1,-,CASSEGTGHNSPLHF,TGCGCCAGCAGTGAGGGGACAGGGCATAATTCACCCCTCCACTTT
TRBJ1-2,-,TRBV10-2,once,CASSESHRAINYGYTF,TGCGCCAGCAGTGAGTCCCACAGGGCTATCAACTATGGCTACACCTTC
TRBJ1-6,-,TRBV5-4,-,CASSRSVGQGSPLHF,TGTGCCAGCAGCCGCTCCGTGGGACAAGGATCACCCCTCCACTTT
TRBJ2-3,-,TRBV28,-,CAHAGTDTQYF,TGTGCCCACGCGGGTACCGATACGCAGTATTTT
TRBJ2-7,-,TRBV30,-,CAWSLGGPYEQYF,TGTGCCTGGAGCCTCGGGGGTCCCTACGAGCAGTACTTC
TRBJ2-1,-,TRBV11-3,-,CASSFRETAGYNEQFF,TGTGCCAGCAGCTTTCGGGAGACCGCGGGATACAATGAGCAGTTCTTC
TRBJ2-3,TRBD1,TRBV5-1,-,CASSYDITGGGGDTQYF,TGCGCCAGCAGCTACGACATCACAGGGGGCGGCGGAGATACGCAGTATTTT